The rows below give T cell receptor beta chains drawn from one sample of a study of blood T cell repertoires in COVID-19. TCRdb's copy holds only in-frame clones and misses some; the assay was immunoSEQ multiplex PCR. Counted here are around 300,000 clones, 85% occurring once; the ten biggest clones make up 13%. Sample: peripheral blood. These receptors all come from a human donor in a cohort sampled during active COVID-19. The CDR3 runs from the conserved cysteine through the conserved F or W. D genes are given only for firm matches. Clone size is not always given. Where it is, it says once, few, many or a class for expanded clones.

>TRBV5-5|NA|NA|15|TRBJ1-1
CASSLIKGGNTEAFF
TGTGCCAGCAGCTTGATTAAGGGAGGGAACACTGAAGCTTTCTTT
>TRBV7-9|NA|NA|14|TRBJ2-2
CASSPASVAGELFF
TGTGCCAGCAGCCCCGCCTCGGTGGCCGGGGAGCTGTTTTTT
>TRBV6-5|NA|TRBD2|15|TRBJ2-1
CASSKLAGGGNEQFF
TGTGCCAGCAGTAAACTAGCGGGAGGGGGAAATGAGCAGTTCTTC
>TRBV27|NA|TRBD1|15|TRBJ2-5
CASSSPGQPQETQYF
TGTGCCAGCAGTTCTCCGGGACAGCCCCAAGAGACCCAGTACTTC
>TRBV10-3|NA|NA|15|TRBJ1-5
CAIKAGMISNQPQHF
TGTGCCATCAAAGCAGGAATGATTAGCAATCAGCCCCAGCATTTT
>TRBV3-1/TRBV3-2|NA|TRBD2|15|TRBJ2-1
CASSQQGAGGNEQFF
TGTGCCAGCAGCCAACAGGGAGCGGGAGGGAATGAGCAGTTCTTC
>TRBV19|NA|NA|13|TRBJ1-4
CASSSGTNEKLFF
TGTGCCAGTAGTTCAGGGACTAATGAAAAACTGTTTTTT
>TRBV6-1|NA|NA|13|TRBJ2-3
CASSEAYTDTQYF
TGTGCCAGCAGTGAAGCATACACAGATACGCAGTATTTT
>TRBV27|NA|NA|14|TRBJ2-3
CASSLVQGTDTQYF
TGTGCCAGCAGTTTGGTACAGGGCACAGATACGCAGTATTTT
>TRBV6-1|NA|TRBD2|18|TRBJ2-7
CASSERGASGSVGYEQYF
TGTGCCAGCAGTGAAAGGGGGGCTAGCGGGAGCGTAGGATACGAGCAGTACTTC
>TRBV5-5|NA|NA|15|TRBJ2-3
CASSLQGGAGDTQYF
TGTGCCAGCAGCCTCCAGGGAGGCGCCGGTGATACGCAGTATTTT
>TRBV27|NA|TRBD1|15|TRBJ1-3
CASRATGSAGNTIYF
TGTGCCAGCAGGGCGACAGGGAGCGCTGGAAACACCATATATTTT
>TRBV18|few|TRBD2|17|TRBJ2-1
CASSPLGTSGAYNEQFF
TGTGCCAGCTCACCACTCGGGACTAGCGGCGCCTACAATGAGCAGTTCTTC
>TRBV2|NA|TRBD2|14|TRBJ2-3
CASRSSGRGDTQYF
TGTGCCAGCAGGTCTAGCGGGAGAGGGGATACGCAGTATTTT
>TRBV16|NA|NA|15|TRBJ1-2
CASSQGGQGPTGYTF
TGTGCCAGCAGCCAAGGCGGTCAGGGGCCTACGGGCTACACCTTC
>TRBV6-2/TRBV6-3|NA|TRBD1|15|TRBJ2-7
CASSYSLDRGHEQYF
TGTGCCAGCAGTTACTCGCTGGACAGGGGCCACGAGCAGTACTTC
>TRBV25-1|many|TRBD2|15|TRBJ2-1
CASSELGTSGNEQFF
TGTGCCAGCAGTGAACTCGGGACTAGCGGCAATGAGCAGTTCTTC
>TRBV28|NA|TRBD1|15|TRBJ1-2
CASSSTGPVNYGYTF
TGTGCCAGCAGTTCGACAGGGCCGGTGAACTATGGCTACACCTTC
>TRBV18|NA|NA|19|TRBJ2-1
CASSPLRAEGWSSYNEQFF
TGTGCCAGCTCACCCCTTCGAGCCGAGGGCTGGAGCTCCTACAATGAGCAGTTCTTC
>TRBV6-5|NA|TRBD2|13|TRBJ2-7
CASLSGNSYEQYF
TGTGCCAGTCTAAGCGGGAACTCCTACGAGCAGTACTTC
>TRBV16|NA|NA|11|TRBJ1-2
CASSHTVGYTF
TGTGCCAGCAGCCACACGGTTGGCTACACCTTC
>TRBV7-6|NA|NA|15|TRBJ1-2
CASSLTTGANYGYTF
TGTGCCAGCAGCTTAACTACAGGAGCTAACTATGGCTACACCTTC
>TRBV6-1|few|NA|15|TRBJ1-6
CASSEQAGVGSPLHF
TGTGCCAGCAGTGAACAAGCGGGAGTGGGCTCACCCCTCCACTTT
>TRBV7-9|once|NA|16|TRBJ1-3
CASSLPGTLSGNTIYF
TGTGCCAGCAGCTTACCGGGTACTCTCTCTGGAAACACCATATATTTT
>TRBV7-9|NA|TRBD2|13|TRBJ2-1
CASSLGTSGWQFF
TGTGCCAGCAGCCTCGGGACTAGCGGGTGGCAGTTCTTC
>TRBV5-4|NA|TRBD2|14|TRBJ2-3
CASSLGTSGGWQYF
TGTGCCAGCAGCCTCGGGACTAGCGGGGGGTGGCAGTATTTT
>TRBV28|NA|NA|15|TRBJ2-1
CASSFHRGRTNEQFF
TGTGCCAGCAGTTTCCACCGGGGGAGAACAAATGAGCAGTTCTTC
>TRBV4-2|few|NA|14|TRBJ1-4
CASSPRGTNEKLFF
TGTGCCAGCAGCCCTCGGGGAACTAATGAAAAACTGTTTTTT
>TRBV7-9|NA|TRBD1|14|TRBJ1-4
CASTPGTGTEKLFF
TGTGCCAGCACTCCCGGGACAGGGACGGAAAAACTGTTTTTT
>TRBV6-5|NA|NA|11|TRBJ2-4
CASRTDRTEYF
TGTGCCAGCAGGACCGACAGGACGGAGTACTTC
>TRBV9|NA|NA|15|TRBJ2-3
CASSVGGGVGDTQYF
TGTGCCAGCAGCGTTGGAGGTGGTGTGGGAGATACGCAGTATTTT
>TRBV18|NA|TRBD1|15|TRBJ1-2
CASSARQGGDYGYTF
TGTGCCAGCTCTGCAAGACAGGGCGGAGACTATGGCTACACCTTC
>TRBV5-1|NA|NA|13|TRBJ1-5
CASSLAVGEPQHF
TGCGCCAGCAGCTTGGCCGTAGGGGAGCCCCAGCATTTT
>TRBV7-2|NA|NA|14|TRBJ2-3
CASSLTTTRVAQYF
TGTGCCAGCAGCTTAACTACCACTCGGGTTGCGCAGTATTTT
>TRBV2|NA|NA|15|TRBJ1-3
CASSEGILGGNTIYF
TGTGCCAGCAGTGAAGGAATACTGGGCGGAAACACCATATATTTT
>TRBV4-1|NA|NA|16|TRBJ2-1
CASSQVPLISRSEQFF
TGCGCCAGCAGCCAAGTGCCCCTAATTAGTCGGAGTGAGCAGTTCTTC
>TRBV6-6|NA|TRBD1|12|TRBJ2-3
CASSPPGQGANF
TGTGCCAGCAGTCCTCCGGGACAGGGGGCCAATTTT
>TRBV6-1|NA|TRBD1|14|TRBJ1-1
CASSETGKNTEAFF
TGTGCCAGCAGTGAGACAGGGAAGAACACTGAAGCTTTCTTT
>TRBV28|NA|NA|12|TRBJ2-1
CASNTVYNEQFF
TGTGCCAGCAATACGGTATACAATGAGCAGTTCTTC
>TRBV18|NA|TRBD2|16|TRBJ2-1
CASRSSGRSSYNEQFF
TGTGCCAGCCGATCTAGCGGGCGGAGCTCCTACAATGAGCAGTTCTTC
>TRBV6-5|NA|NA|12|TRBJ2-3
CASSPGIGTQYF
TGTGCCAGCAGTCCGGGTATAGGTACGCAGTATTTT
>TRBV7-8|NA|TRBD2|18|TRBJ2-7
CASSLRAGTSGSLYEQYF
TGTGCCAGCAGCTTAAGGGCAGGCACTAGCGGGAGTCTCTACGAGCAGTACTTC
>TRBV5-4|few|TRBD1|14|TRBJ1-4
CASSLGQSNEKLFF
TGTGCCAGCAGCCTGGGACAGTCTAATGAAAAACTGTTTTTT
>TRBV11-2|NA|TRBD1|15|TRBJ2-6
CASSPTGAGANVLTF
TGTGCCAGCAGTCCTACAGGGGCTGGGGCCAACGTCCTGACTTTC
>TRBV28|NA|NA|14|TRBJ2-5
CASGWTAPQETQYF
TGTGCCAGTGGATGGACAGCACCGCAAGAGACCCAGTACTTC
>TRBV3-1/TRBV3-2|NA|TRBD2|14|TRBJ2-7
CASSPSGRGYEQYF
TGTGCCAGCAGCCCTAGCGGGAGGGGTTACGAGCAGTACTTC
>TRBV5-1|NA|NA|13|TRBJ2-5
CASSSENQETQYF
TGCGCCAGCAGCTCGGAGAACCAAGAGACCCAGTACTTC
>TRBV19|NA|NA|14|TRBJ2-2
CAIRGGGATGELFF
TGTGCCATCCGAGGTGGTGGGGCCACCGGGGAGCTGTTTTTT
>TRBV14|few|NA|14|TRBJ1-1
CASSQDGRGTEAFF
TGTGCCAGCAGCCAAGATGGTAGGGGCACTGAAGCTTTCTTT
>TRBV2|NA|NA|14|TRBJ2-1
CASVEGGAANEQFF
TGTGCCAGCGTCGAGGGGGGGGCTGCGAATGAGCAGTTCTTC